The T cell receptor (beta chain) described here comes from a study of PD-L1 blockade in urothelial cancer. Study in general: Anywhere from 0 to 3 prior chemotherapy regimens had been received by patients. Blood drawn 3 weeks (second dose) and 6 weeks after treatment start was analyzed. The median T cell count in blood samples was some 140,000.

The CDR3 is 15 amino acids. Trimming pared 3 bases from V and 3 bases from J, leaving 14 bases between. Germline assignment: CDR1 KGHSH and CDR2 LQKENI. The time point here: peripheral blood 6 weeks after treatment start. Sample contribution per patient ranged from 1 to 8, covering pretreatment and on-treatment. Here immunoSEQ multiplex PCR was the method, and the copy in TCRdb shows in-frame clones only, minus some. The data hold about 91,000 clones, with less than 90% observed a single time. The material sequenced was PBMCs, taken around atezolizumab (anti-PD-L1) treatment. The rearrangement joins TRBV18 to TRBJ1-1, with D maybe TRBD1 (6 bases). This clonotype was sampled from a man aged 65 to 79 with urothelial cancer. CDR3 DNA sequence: TGTGCCAGCTCACCTACCGGGGGGCACGACACTGAAGCTTTCTTT. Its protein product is CASSPTGGHDTEAFF.